The clone carrying this TCR beta chain showed up many times. Its antigen is still unknown. One entry per CDR3 protein results from TCRdb running MiXCR on the 5' RACE reads. The table includes about 320,000 distinct CDR3 sequences, 11% detected once. The source of the sample is a study of CD8 T cells in ankylosing spondylitis. Whole-study findings and limits: Reports say disease-linked clones showed up significantly more in matched ankylosing spondylitis synovial fluid. Some motif variants were previously reported in reactive arthritis synovial fluid and blood. As for the disease-linked clones, they showed a CD8+ phenotype and occurred at relatively low frequencies in peripheral blood.

Germline-derived CDR1 and CDR2 are SGHKS and YYEKEE (reference sequence). Trimming stripped 3 bases from V and 0 bases from J, with 10 bases between. The CDR3 is made up of 15 amino acids. The J gene is TRBJ1-3, the V gene TRBV5-5; a possible D gene is TRBD1 (5 bases). The source of this sequence is a female donor with ankylosing spondylitis or in good health (not recorded which). Specimen: blood, either unsorted or a sorted T cell fraction (not recorded which). The DNA of the CDR3 is TGTGCCAGCAGCTCCGGAGGGGACTCTGGAAACACCATATATTTT. Translation: CASSSGGDSGNTIYF.